This T cell receptor (beta chain) was recorded in a study of OX40 agonist ivuxolimab in advanced cancers. Sequencing was performed with immunoSEQ multiplex PCR; in TCRdb, only in-frame clones are kept and a portion is missing. The sample lists some 19,000 clones; 75% to 85% were seen once. The CDR3 extends over 15 amino acids. V was pared by 1 base and J by 3 bases, with 12 bases between. Germline V lookup: CDR1 MDHEN, CDR2 SYDVKM. This rearrangement joins TRBV28 to TRBJ1-1; D is ambiguous. This specimen consisted of CD4+ or CD8+ T cells sorted from blood, obtained in a trial of the OX40 agonist ivuxolimab. The clonotype was recovered from an adult with an advanced solid tumor such as melanoma, head and neck, liver or kidney cancer. CDR3 in DNA: TGTGCCAGCAGTTTATCCGGGTTTCAGGACACTGAAGCTTTCTTT. Protein product: CASSLSGFQDTEAFF.